Below, 6 T cell receptor beta chains from the same sample are listed, as sequenced in a study of shared clonotypes between healthy human individuals. Here immunoSEQ multiplex PCR was the method, and the copy in TCRdb shows in-frame clones only, minus some. Of approximately 500,000 clones listed, 90% to 97% are singletons. Sequenced input: naive CD4+ T cells sorted from blood. Subset meaning: CD45RA+ positively selected. The receptor source for this set is a woman aged 30 to 39 in good health.

The chain links TRBV4-2 to TRBJ2-2; D remains ambiguous. V was clipped by 0 bases and J by 6 bases, with 8 bases between them. CDR3 length: 14 amino acids. Germline CDR1 and CDR2: LGHNA and YNFKEQ. The CDR3 is CASSQDLPAGELFF. The CDR3 coding sequence is TGTGCCAGCAGCCAAGATCTCCCAGCCGGGGAGCTGTTTTTT.

The chain couples TRBV28 to TRBJ2-3; 10 positions match TRBD1. Germline-derived CDR1 and CDR2 are MDHEN and SYDVKM. This CDR3 region has 15 residues. V was pared by 6 bases and J by 4 bases, with 7 bases of the junction left unmatched. The CDR3 loop reads CASRGDRGPADTQYF. In nucleotides, the CDR3 is TGTGCCAGCAGGGGCGACAGGGGGCCGGCAGATACGCAGTATTTT.

V gene TRBV18 combines with J gene TRBJ2-3; 7 nucleotides match TRBD2. Germline V gene data show CDR1 as KGHSH and CDR2 as LQKENI. V shed 1 base, J shed 6 bases, and the junction held 10 bases outside the gene matches. The CDR3 runs to 16 residues. CDR3 region: CASSPRQRGVGDTQYF. The DNA for the CDR3 is TGTGCCAGCTCACCACGCCAGCGGGGCGTTGGGGATACGCAGTATTTT.

The chain joins TRBV6-1 to TRBJ1-6; D is ambiguous. V was trimmed by 6 bases and J by 5 bases, leaving 11 bases between them. Germline lookup yields CDR1 MNHNS and CDR2 SASEGT. CDR3 length: 14 residues. The CDR3 reads CASSVTYDNSPLHF. In nucleotides, the CDR3 is TGTGCCAGCAGCGTGACATACGATAATTCACCCCTCCACTTT.

This clone was recorded only once. The V call is TRBV7-9, the J call TRBJ1-1, with D uncertain. V was pared by 5 bases and J by 3 bases, with 4 bases between. CDR1 SEHNR and CDR2 FQNEAQ come from the germline V gene (reference sequence). This CDR3 comprises 11 residues. The CDR3 is CASSLYTEAFF. As DNA, the CDR3 is TGTGCCAGCAGCCTCTACACTGAAGCTTTCTTT.

The rearrangement links TRBV6-6 to TRBJ1-2; D is uncertain. Germline V gives CDR1 MNHNY, CDR2 SVGAGI (reference sequence). The germline V and J ends were trimmed by 3 bases and 7 bases, with 12 bases remaining between them. This CDR3 has 13 amino acids. In nucleotides, the CDR3 is TGTGCCAGCAGTTATCGCGGGATGAGTGGCTACACCTTC. Its translation is CASSYRGMSGYTF.